The 21 T cell receptor beta chains below all came from one sample that was sequenced in a study of cytomegalovirus exposure and HLA in healthy donors. 60 Vbeta and 13 Jbeta primers were used in PCR. The assay was immunoSEQ multiplex PCR, and TCRdb's table has in-frame clones only and misses some. The sample carries about 170,000 clones, around 77% recorded once. Sequencing used PBMCs. Every receptor here comes from a female donor in good health and CMV-seronegative.

This clone is a singleton in its sample. CDR3 DNA: TGTGCCAGCAGCACGGGGGGGGGCACAGATACGCAGTATTTT. Its translation is CASSTGGGTDTQYF. The rearrangement joins TRBV6-4 to TRBJ2-3; TRBD2 matches 8 bases. The ends lost 6 bases at V and 1 base at J; junction bases unmatched: 3. The germline V gene encodes CDR1 MRHNA and CDR2 SNTAGT. There are 14 residues in the CDR3.

The chain links TRBV2 to TRBJ1-1; D ambiguous. This CDR3 spans 13 amino acids. Per germline, CDR1 SNHLY and CDR2 FYNNEI. Trimming took off 8 bases at V and 0 bases at J, with 10 bases between the two ends. The CDR3 bases are TGTGCCAGCGCCAGGTCCCTGAACACTGAAGCTTTCTTT. Residues: CASARSLNTEAFF.

The chain combines TRBV11-2 with TRBJ2-7, with D perhaps TRBD2 (6 bases). From germline, CDR1 is SGHAT and CDR2 FQNNGV. This CDR3 is 14 amino acids long. V was pared by 8 bases and J by 4 bases, with 18 bases between. CDR3 nucleotides: TGTGCCAGCGGGGATGGGGGGTTGGGGTACGAGCAGTACTTC. Translated, it gives CASGDGGLGYEQYF.

The V call is TRBV7-2, the J call TRBJ2-3; tentative D call: TRBD1 (5 bases). The ends were cut back, 1 base at V and 0 bases at J, with 11 bases in the middle. The germline V gene encodes CDR1 SGHTA and CDR2 FQGNSA. The CDR3 has 16 amino acids. The CDR3 nucleotides are TGTGCCAGCAGCTTAGAAGGTGACAGTAGCACAGATACGCAGTATTTT. Amino acids: CASSLEGDSSTDTQYF.

The J gene is TRBJ1-1, the V gene TRBV30; D is uncertain. The CDR3 sequence is 15 residues long. Trimming left V 4 bases short and J 0 bases short, with 15 bases between. CDR1 is GTSNPN, CDR2 SVGIG, per germline (reference sequence). CDR3 in DNA: TGTGCCTGGACTGGAGGATCCAGCATGAACACTGAAGCTTTCTTT. This sequence encodes CAWTGGSSMNTEAFF.

The V gene is TRBV6-4, the J gene TRBJ2-3; D unclear. V lost 3 bases to trimming and J lost 3 bases, with 7 bases between them. This CDR3 contains 13 residues. CDR1 is MRHNA, CDR2 SNTAGT, per germline. For the CDR3, the DNA is TGTGCCAGCAGTGAAGAGAGGACAGATACGCAGTATTTT. The encoded protein is CASSEERTDTQYF.

The chain carries TRBV19 and TRBJ2-5, with D possibly being TRBD1 (7 bases). Germline CDR1 reads LNHDA; CDR2 reads SQIVND (reference sequence). CDR3 length equals 14 residues. V was clipped by 9 bases and J by 13 bases, with 27 bases between them. The CDR3 sequence: CASGPGGQGTFMYF. The CDR3 bases are TGTGCCAGCGGACCAGGGGGACAAGGGACTTTTATGTACTTC.

The chain combines TRBV18 with TRBJ1-1; D may be TRBD1 (6 bases). CDR1 is KGHSH, CDR2 LQKENI, per germline. CDR3 length equals 14 residues. V was clipped by 2 bases and J by 3 bases, with 10 bases between them. CDR3 DNA: TGTGCCAGCTCACCAGACAGGCTGGACACTGAAGCTTTCTTT. Its translation is CASSPDRLDTEAFF.

This clone appeared once. CDR3 DNA: TGCGCCAGCAGTGAACGGGTAGGGAGCCGCCTCGAGCAGTACTTC. Its translation is CASSERVGSRLEQYF. The rearrangement joins TRBV10-1 to TRBJ2-7; possible D gene TRBD2, 5 bases. Germline V CDR1 and CDR2: WNHNN, SYGVQD (reference sequence). The CDR3 spans 15 residues. V shed 3 bases and J shed 6 bases, with 18 bases lying between them.

V gene TRBV4-3 combines with J gene TRBJ2-2; perhaps TRBD2 as D (6 bases). Between the trimmed V and J ends, which lost 6 bases and 1 base, there was a span of 12 bases. The V gene's germline CDR1 is LGHNA and CDR2 YSLEER. The CDR3 contains 15 residues. The CDR3: CASSERAVNTGELFF. The CDR3 nucleotides read TGCGCCAGCAGTGAGCGGGCGGTGAACACCGGGGAGCTGTTTTTT.

The chain joins TRBV7-7 to TRBJ2-1, with D hard to call. CDR1 SSHAT and CDR2 FNYEAQ come from the germline V gene (reference sequence). The V end lost 1 base, the J end lost 2 bases, and 6 bases lay between the germline ends. This CDR3 region has 14 residues. The DNA of the CDR3 is TGTGCCAGCAGCTTAGACGGTGCCTACAATGAGCAGTTCTTC. Its protein product is CASSLDGAYNEQFF.

The J gene is TRBJ1-4, the V gene TRBV5-6; D perhaps matches TRBD1 (5 bases). Trimming took off 4 bases at V and 8 bases at J, with 18 bases between the two ends. The CDR3 has 15 residues. Looked up from germline, CDR1 is SGHDT and CDR2 is YYEEEE. Written as DNA, the CDR3 is TGTGCCAGCAGCCCGGAAGGGGATACCACGGAAAAACTGTTTTTT. Translated, it gives CASSPEGDTTEKLFF.

J is TRBJ2-2 and V is TRBV12-5; TRBD2 aligns across 7 bases. Germline lookup yields CDR1 LGHNT and CDR2 FRNRAP. V dropped 3 bases and J dropped 1; count of bases not matched to a gene: 11. The CDR3 totals 18 residues. The CDR3 DNA follows: TGTGCTAGTGGTTTTCAAGGGAGGGCCGGCCTGAACACCGGGGAGCTGTTTTTT. Residues: CASGFQGRAGLNTGELFF.

This clone was seen a few times. The rearrangement uses TRBV11-2 and TRBJ2-7, with D possibly TRBD1 on 6 matching bases. V lost 0 bases, J lost 0 bases, and 12 bases lay in between. CDR1 SGHAT and CDR2 FQNNGV come from the germline V gene. The CDR3 sequence is 16 residues long. CDR3: CASSLEGQTYSYEQYF. The CDR3 bases are TGTGCCAGCAGCTTAGAAGGACAGACCTACTCCTACGAGCAGTACTTC.

This rearrangement joins TRBV14 to TRBJ1-1, with no clear D. V lost 3 bases and J 7 bases, leaving 9 bases between the germline ends. The CDR3 has 12 residues. Germline V lookup: CDR1 SGHDN, CDR2 FVKESK. CDR3 sequence (DNA): TGTGCCAGCAGCCATTCGGGAGGTGAAGCTTTCTTT. It specifies CASSHSGGEAFF. Full variable domain (remainder filled in from reference TRBV14 and TRBJ1-1): EAGVTQFPSHSVIEKGQTVTLRCDPISGHDNLYWYRRVMGKEIKFLLHFVKESKQDESGMPNNRFLAERTGGTYSTLKVQPAELEDSGVYFCASSHSGGEAFFGQGTRLTVV.

The chain links TRBV25-1 to TRBJ2-3, with D maybe TRBD2 (6 bases). This CDR3 region has 13 residues. V dropped 4 bases and J dropped 2 bases, with 7 bases sitting between them. The V gene's germline CDR1 is MGHDK and CDR2 SYGVNS. The CDR3 here is CASSGDSTDTQYF. In DNA form, the CDR3 reads TGTGCCAGCAGTGGGGACTCCACAGATACGCAGTATTTT. Full variable domain (rest looked up from reference TRBV25-1 and TRBJ2-3): EADIYQTPRYLVIGTGKKITLECSQTMGHDKMYWYQQDPGMELHLIHYSYGVNSTEKGDLSSESTVSRIRTEHFPLTLESARPSHTSQYLCASSGDSTDTQYFGPGTRLTVL.

A few counts support this clone. The DNA of the CDR3 is TGTGCCAGCAGTGAATCTTTAGAAGTCACAGATACGCAGTATTTT. This sequence encodes CASSESLEVTDTQYF. The gene calls are TRBV6-1 and TRBJ2-3; D gene uncertain. This CDR3 has 15 residues. Trimming took off 2 bases at V and 2 bases at J, with 11 bases between the two ends. Looked up from germline, CDR1 is MNHNS and CDR2 is SASEGT.

The J gene is TRBJ2-3, the V gene TRBV29-1; TRBD2 might be the D (6 bases). The ends were cut back, 6 bases at V and 1 base at J, with 14 bases in the middle. This CDR3 region has 14 residues. The V gene's germline CDR1 is SQVTM and CDR2 ANQGSEA. CDR3 amino acids: CSVELAVRTDTQYF. CDR3 coding DNA: TGCAGCGTGGAACTAGCCGTCCGCACAGATACGCAGTATTTT.

The chain joins TRBV19 to TRBJ2-3, with D hard to call. V lost 5 bases and J lost 2, with 14 bases in between. The CDR3 is 15 amino acids. Per the germline V gene, CDR1 is LNHDA and CDR2 is SQIVND (reference sequence). The CDR3 DNA follows: TGTGCCAGTAGTGCCCGGAGCGCCAACACAGATACGCAGTATTTT. Its protein is CASSARSANTDTQYF. Full variable domain (missing parts from reference TRBV19 and TRBJ2-3): DGGITQSPKYLFRKEGQNVTLSCEQNLNHDAMYWYRQDPGQGLRLIYYSQIVNDFQKGDIAEGYSVSREKKESFPLTVTSAQKNPTAFYLCASSARSANTDTQYFGPGTRLTVL.

CDR3 DNA: TGTGCCAGCAGCGTCAGGGGCTTTAGCACAGATACGCAGTATTTT. The encoded protein is CASSVRGFSTDTQYF. The chain joins TRBV7-3 to TRBJ2-3, with a weak D call TRBD1 (6 bases). Looked up from germline, CDR1 is SGHTA and CDR2 is FQGTGA. This CDR3 spans 15 amino acids. V was pared by 5 bases and J by 0 bases, with 12 bases between.

This clone showed up just a few times. V usage is TRBV5-5 and J usage is TRBJ2-1, with D unclear. Trimming removed 2 bases from V and 7 bases from J, with 10 bases in between. The CDR3 extends over 13 amino acids. Germline assignment: CDR1 SGHKS and CDR2 YYEKEE (reference sequence). CDR3 amino acids: CASSFSARNEQFF. DNA of the CDR3: TGTGCCAGCAGCTTCTCCGCGAGAAATGAGCAGTTCTTC.